This record looks at one T cell receptor (beta chain) sequence and its context. Antigen specificity is unknown. PCR primers comprised 60 Vbeta and 13 Jbeta primers. Method: immunoSEQ multiplex PCR; TCRdb's copy keeps in-frame clones and lacks some. Its listing shows tens of thousands of clones. This sample stems from a study of cytomegalovirus exposure and HLA in healthy donors. Findings and limits, study-wide: Follow-up analysis seemed to connect common viral pathogens with several of the most significant clusters identified. The authors listed around 150 TCR beta chains as cytomegalovirus-associated. Later genetic work tied a missense DCLRE1C variant to beta-chain V and J trimming.

Sequencing was done on a sample of PBMCs. The clonotype comes from a male donor in good health and CMV-seronegative.

The CDR3 reads CASSLRLGTDTQYF. The CDR3 DNA is TGTGCCAGCAGCTTGAGACTCGGCACAGATACGCAGTATTTT. This chain connects TRBV5-4 to TRBJ2-3; D is uncertain. The V gene's germline CDR1 is SGHNT and CDR2 YYREEE (reference sequence). The V gene lost 1 base and the J gene lost 1 base, with 7 bases spanning the gap. This CDR3 contains 14 residues.